The rows below give T cell receptor beta chains drawn from one sample of a study of blood T cell repertoires in COVID-19. TCRdb's copy holds only in-frame clones and misses some; the assay was immunoSEQ multiplex PCR. The repertoire consists of 110,000 to 150,000 clones, with around 84% occurring once and the leading ten covering 5%. The sequenced sample was peripheral blood. The receptors stem from a woman aged 45-59 years with acute or convalescent COVID-19. The CDR3 runs from the conserved cysteine through the conserved F or W. Fields, in order: V gene, J gene, CDR3 protein.

TRBV18	TRBJ1-2	CASSPQGARDYGYTF
TRBV18	TRBJ1-6	CASSPPGTRNSPLHF
TRBV18	TRBJ1-1	CASSPVTENTEAFF
TRBV6-5	TRBJ2-5	CASSRAGQETQYF
TRBV5-6	TRBJ2-3	CASSLYQAAQYF
TRBV9	TRBJ2-7	CASSPQGYEQYF
TRBV7-2	TRBJ2-7	CASSLAYIGLSSSYEQYF
TRBV18	TRBJ2-7	CASSPGSDRAEQYF
TRBV7-3	TRBJ2-5	CASSLLGGRGETQYF
TRBV4-1	TRBJ2-7	CASSQEQLYEQYF
TRBV29-1	TRBJ1-4	CSVGGDRENEKLFF
TRBV3-1/TRBV3-2	TRBJ2-7	CASSPGRGWEQYF
TRBV4-2	TRBJ2-2	CASSQEASGGPAGELFF
TRBV7-3	TRBJ2-7	CASSLSPNYEQYF
TRBV4-3	TRBJ2-3	CASSQAPSGGIDTQYF
TRBV4-2	TRBJ1-3	CASTWLTQGFSGNTIYF
TRBV5-6	TRBJ2-7	CASTPFWRTTGRNEQYF
TRBV29-1	TRBJ1-1	CSVEEQGVTEAFF
TRBV6-5	TRBJ1-5	CASSYTGDSNQPQHF
TRBV14	TRBJ2-7	CASSRGHTYEQYF